One sample yielded the 9 T cell receptor beta chains listed below, sequenced in a study of Ad26.COV2.S vaccination and SARS-CoV-2 variants (dated by TCRdb to about 2021). The treatment or condition label corresponds to: 19 received Ad26.COV2.S at low or high dose, single or two shots; 5 received placebo; per-sample allocation not given. For vaccine and placebo recipients, the sequenced repertoires came from samples collected on day 63 after the first injection. Libraries were made using the immunoSEQ multiplex PCR assay. TCRdb provides this immuneACCESS table in a form limited to in-frame rearrangements. Some clones are lacking; in checked studies, under half of them reflect an unresolved V gene, and why the rest are absent is not known. This sample comprises 400,000 or so clones, approximately 91% of them detected only once. The ten most abundant clones make up under 4% of the sample. The sample in question was peripheral blood, obtained in a trial of Ad26.COV2.S vaccine versus placebo. These receptors were obtained from a person between 18 and 59 years old who received the Ad26.COV2.S COVID-19 vaccine or a placebo.

V and J are TRBV5-4 and TRBJ2-6; D uncertain. The V gene lost 5 bases and the J gene lost 0 bases, with 9 bases spanning the gap. The CDR3 has 15 residues. Germline V gene data show CDR1 as SGHNT and CDR2 as YYREEE (reference sequence). The CDR3 is CASRPDTSGANVLTF. DNA for the CDR3: TGTGCCAGCAGACCTGACACCTCTGGGGCCAACGTCCTGACTTTC.

The chain links TRBV7-9 to TRBJ1-2; weak D call: TRBD1 (5 bases). Trimming took 4 bases from V and 0 from J, leaving 12 bases between them. Germline V lookup: CDR1 SEHNR, CDR2 FQNEAQ (reference sequence). The CDR3 is made up of 15 amino acids. CDR3 loop: CASSWEGLANYGYTF. CDR3 sequence (DNA): TGTGCCAGCAGCTGGGAGGGGCTGGCTAACTATGGCTACACCTTC.

The chain uses TRBV5-8 and TRBJ2-3, with 9 positions matching TRBD1. With 4 bases clipped from V and 14 bases from J, the junction kept 8 bases outside the gene matches. This CDR3 spans 12 amino acids. Germline CDR1 is SGHTS and CDR2 is YDEGEE. CDR3 bases: TGTGCCAGCAGCAACCGGGACAGGGCTCCGTATTTT. It yields the protein CASSNRDRAPYF.

The CDR3 loop is CASSQEVWGTGELFF. The CDR3 DNA reads as TGCGCCAGCAGCCAAGAGGTTTGGGGCACCGGGGAGCTGTTTTTT. This chain uses TRBV4-1 with TRBJ2-2; D is unclear. Germline-derived CDR1 and CDR2 are MGHRA and YSYEKL. The CDR3 is 15 amino acids. V was clipped by 0 bases and J by 4 bases, with 9 bases between them.

The rearrangement links TRBV7-9 to TRBJ2-3; TRBD2 matches at 8 bases. The CDR3 has 17 amino acids. From germline, CDR1 is SEHNR and CDR2 FQNEAQ (reference sequence). Germline trimming cut 7 bases from V and 1 base from J; bases unmatched to any gene: 13. In DNA form, the CDR3 reads TGTGCCAGCAATTCCTGGATCGTTAGCGGGGGCACAGATACGCAGTATTTT. This translates into CASNSWIVSGGTDTQYF. The full variable domain, in which reference TRBV7-9 and TRBJ2-3 provide the parts outside the CDR3, is DTGVSQNPRHKITKRGQNVTFRCDPISEHNRLYWYRQTLGQGPEFLTYFQNEAQLEKSRLLSDRFSAERPKGSFSTLEIQRTEQGDSAMYLCASNSWIVSGGTDTQYFGPGTRLTVL.

This chain uses TRBV5-6 with TRBJ2-7; the match to TRBD2 covers 10 bases. This CDR3 has 14 amino acids. V shed 2 bases, J shed 3 bases, and the junction held 2 bases outside the gene matches. CDR1 is SGHDT and CDR2 is YYEEEE in the germline V gene. Here the CDR3 DNA reads TGTGCCAGCAGCTTACTAGCGGGACTCTACGAGCAGTACTTC. Encoded protein: CASSLLAGLYEQYF.

This clone was counted once. The chain is built from TRBV7-9 and TRBJ2-5; tentative D call: TRBD1 (6 bases). From germline, CDR1 is SEHNR and CDR2 FQNEAQ (reference sequence). V was shortened by 4 bases and J by 6 bases, with 12 bases between the two germline ends. The CDR3 is made up of 13 amino acids. CDR3 coding DNA: TGTGCCAGCAGCTCCGGGACATTAAAGACCCAGTACTTC. Translated, it gives CASSSGTLKTQYF.

The chain recombines TRBV24-1 with TRBJ2-7; TRBD1 matches at 7 bases. The CDR3 loop spans 19 amino acids. V shed 1 base, J shed 4 bases, and the junction held 18 bases outside the gene matches. CDR1 and CDR2 (germline): KGHDR, SFDVKD. The CDR3 DNA is TGTGCCACCAGTGATTTAAGCAGGGGGATCCCACTCCAACCATACGAGCAGTACTTC. As protein: CATSDLSRGIPLQPYEQYF.

The J gene is TRBJ1-2, the V gene TRBV5-6; D is perhaps TRBD1 (6 bases). This CDR3 is 13 amino acids long. V was pared by 4 bases and J by 1 base, with 8 bases between. CDR1 is SGHDT, CDR2 YYEEEE, per germline. In DNA, the CDR3 is TGTGCCAGCAGCACGGACAGTAACTATGGCTACACCTTC. The encoded protein is CASSTDSNYGYTF.